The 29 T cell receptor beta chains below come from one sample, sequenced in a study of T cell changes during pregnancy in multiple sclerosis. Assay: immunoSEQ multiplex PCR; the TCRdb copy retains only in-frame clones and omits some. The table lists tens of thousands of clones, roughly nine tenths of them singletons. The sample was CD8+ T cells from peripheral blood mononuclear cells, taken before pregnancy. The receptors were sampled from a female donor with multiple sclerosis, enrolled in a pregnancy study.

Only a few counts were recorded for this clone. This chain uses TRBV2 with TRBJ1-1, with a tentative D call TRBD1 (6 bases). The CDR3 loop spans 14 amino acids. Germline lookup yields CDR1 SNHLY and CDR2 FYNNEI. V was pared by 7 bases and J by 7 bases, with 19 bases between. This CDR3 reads CASTGTGTNDEAFF. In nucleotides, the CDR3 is TGTGCCAGCACCGGCACAGGGACCAACGATGAAGCTTTCTTT. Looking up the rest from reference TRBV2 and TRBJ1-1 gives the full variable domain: EPEVTQTPSHQVTQMGQEVILRCVPISNHLYFYWYRQILGQKVEFLVSFYNNEISEKSEIFDDQFSVERPDGSNFTLKIRSTKLEDSAMYFCASTGTGTNDEAFFGQGTRLTVV.

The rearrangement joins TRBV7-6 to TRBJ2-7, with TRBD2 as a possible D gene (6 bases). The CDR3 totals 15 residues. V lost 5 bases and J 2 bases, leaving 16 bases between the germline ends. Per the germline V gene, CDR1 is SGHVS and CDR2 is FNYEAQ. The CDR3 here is CASSGGPGETYEQYF. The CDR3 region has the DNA TGTGCCAGCAGCGGTGGGCCGGGGGAAACCTACGAGCAGTACTTC.

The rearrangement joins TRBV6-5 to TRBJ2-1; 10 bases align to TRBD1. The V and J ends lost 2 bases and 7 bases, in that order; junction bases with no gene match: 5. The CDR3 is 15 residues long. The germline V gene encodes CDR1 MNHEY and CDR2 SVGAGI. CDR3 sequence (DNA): TGTGCCAGCAGTTACGTGGGGACAGGGGATAATGAGCAGTTCTTC. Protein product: CASSYVGTGDNEQFF.

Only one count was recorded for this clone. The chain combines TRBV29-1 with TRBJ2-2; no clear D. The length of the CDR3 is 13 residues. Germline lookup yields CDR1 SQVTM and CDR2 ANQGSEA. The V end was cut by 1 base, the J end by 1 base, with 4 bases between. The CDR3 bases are TGCAGCGTTGAAGCGCGGAACACCGGGGAGCTGTTTTTT. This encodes CSVEARNTGELFF.

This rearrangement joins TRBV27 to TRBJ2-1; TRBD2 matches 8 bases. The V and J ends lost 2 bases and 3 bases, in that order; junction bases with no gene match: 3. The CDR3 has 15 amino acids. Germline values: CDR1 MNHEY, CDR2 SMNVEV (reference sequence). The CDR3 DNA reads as TGTGCCAGCAGTTTAGCGGGGGGTAACTACAATGAGCAGTTCTTC. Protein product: CASSLAGGNYNEQFF.

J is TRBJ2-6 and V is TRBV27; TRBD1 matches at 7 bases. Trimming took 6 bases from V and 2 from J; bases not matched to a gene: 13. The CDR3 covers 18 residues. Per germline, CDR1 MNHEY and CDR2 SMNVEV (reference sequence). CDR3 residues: CASRRIRDRKTGANVLTF. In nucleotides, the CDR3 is TGTGCCAGCAGACGTATAAGGGACAGAAAAACTGGGGCCAACGTCCTGACTTTC.

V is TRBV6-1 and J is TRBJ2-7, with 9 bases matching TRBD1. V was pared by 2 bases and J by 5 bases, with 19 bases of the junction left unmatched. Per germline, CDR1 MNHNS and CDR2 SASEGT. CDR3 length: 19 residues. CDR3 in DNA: TGTGCCAGCAGTGAATATGGTGGAACAGGGGGCGCTTGGGGCGACGAGCAGTACTTC. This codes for CASSEYGGTGGAWGDEQYF.

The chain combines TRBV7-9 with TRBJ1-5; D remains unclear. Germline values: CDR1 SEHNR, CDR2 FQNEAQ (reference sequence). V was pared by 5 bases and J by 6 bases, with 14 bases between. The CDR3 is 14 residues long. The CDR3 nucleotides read TGTGCCAGCAGCGAGGGAGGGTTCAGTCAGCCCCAGCATTTT. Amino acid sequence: CASSEGGFSQPQHF.

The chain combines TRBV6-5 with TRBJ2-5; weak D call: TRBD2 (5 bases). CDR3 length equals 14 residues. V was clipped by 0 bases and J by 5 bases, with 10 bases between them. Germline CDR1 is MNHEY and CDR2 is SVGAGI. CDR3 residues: CASSYSEDWETQYF. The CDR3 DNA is TGTGCCAGCAGTTACTCCGAGGACTGGGAGACCCAGTACTTC.

The CDR3: CASSGGQFYGYTF. In nucleotides, the CDR3 is TGTGCCAGCAGCGGGGGACAGTTCTATGGCTACACCTTC. The chain is built from TRBV7-2 and TRBJ1-2; 7 positions agree with TRBD1. V gave up 5 bases and J gave up 4 bases; unmatched junction bases: 4. The CDR3 has 13 residues. From germline, CDR1 is SGHTA and CDR2 FQGNSA.

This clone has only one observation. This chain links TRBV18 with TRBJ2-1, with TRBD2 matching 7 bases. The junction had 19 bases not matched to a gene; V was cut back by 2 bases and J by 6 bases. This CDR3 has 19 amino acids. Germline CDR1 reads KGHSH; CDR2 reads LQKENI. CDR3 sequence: CASSPGGQGGPVNPNEQFF. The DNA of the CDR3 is TGTGCCAGCTCACCAGGCGGCCAGGGAGGGCCGGTTAACCCCAATGAGCAGTTCTTC.

The CDR3 loop is CASSPPDTHTDTQYF. For the CDR3, the DNA is TGCGCCAGCAGCCCCCCGGACACGCACACAGATACGCAGTATTTT. This chain uses TRBV5-1 with TRBJ2-3; a weak D match, TRBD1 (5 bases). V lost 4 bases and J 2 bases, leaving 14 bases between the germline ends. The CDR3 spans 15 residues. CDR1 SGHRS and CDR2 YFSETQ come from the germline V gene.

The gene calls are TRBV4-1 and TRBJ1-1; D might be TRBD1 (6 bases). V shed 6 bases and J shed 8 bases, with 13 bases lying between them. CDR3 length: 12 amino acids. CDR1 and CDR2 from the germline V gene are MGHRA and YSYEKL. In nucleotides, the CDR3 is TGCGCCAGCAGGACCTTACAGGGAGAAGCTTTCTTT. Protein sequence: CASRTLQGEAFF.

CDR3 amino acids: CASSFGYGNTGELFF. The CDR3 DNA is TGTGCCAGCAGCTTCGGTTACGGTAACACCGGGGAGCTGTTTTTT. This chain joins TRBV7-6 and TRBJ2-2; D gene ambiguous. The CDR3 sequence is 15 residues long. Germline V gene data show CDR1 as SGHVS and CDR2 as FNYEAQ. V lost 3 bases to trimming and J lost 2 bases, with 10 bases between them.

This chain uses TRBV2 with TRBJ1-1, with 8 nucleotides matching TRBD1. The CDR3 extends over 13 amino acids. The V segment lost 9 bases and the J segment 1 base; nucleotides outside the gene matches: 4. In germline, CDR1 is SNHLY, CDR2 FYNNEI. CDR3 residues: CARCDRGNTEAFF. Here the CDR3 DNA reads TGTGCCAGATGTGACAGGGGGAACACTGAAGCTTTCTTT.

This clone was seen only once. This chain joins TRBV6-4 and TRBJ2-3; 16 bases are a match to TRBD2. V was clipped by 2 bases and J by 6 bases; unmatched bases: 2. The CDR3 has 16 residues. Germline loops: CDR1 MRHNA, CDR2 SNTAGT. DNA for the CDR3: TGTGCCAGCAGTGACGGGACTAGCGGGGGGGCCGATACGCAGTATTTT. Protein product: CASSDGTSGGADTQYF.

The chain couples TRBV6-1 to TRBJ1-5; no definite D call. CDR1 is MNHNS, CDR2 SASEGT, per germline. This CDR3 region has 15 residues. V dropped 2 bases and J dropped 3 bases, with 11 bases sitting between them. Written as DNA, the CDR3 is TGTGCCAGCAGTGAACCTACTATACACAATCAGCCCCAGCATTTT. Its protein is CASSEPTIHNQPQHF.

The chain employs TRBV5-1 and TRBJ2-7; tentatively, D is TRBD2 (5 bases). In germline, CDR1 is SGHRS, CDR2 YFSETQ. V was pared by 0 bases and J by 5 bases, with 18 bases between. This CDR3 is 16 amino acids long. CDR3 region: CASSLAYRRSEDEQYF. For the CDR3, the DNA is TGCGCCAGCAGCTTGGCGTATCGCCGTTCGGAGGACGAGCAGTACTTC.

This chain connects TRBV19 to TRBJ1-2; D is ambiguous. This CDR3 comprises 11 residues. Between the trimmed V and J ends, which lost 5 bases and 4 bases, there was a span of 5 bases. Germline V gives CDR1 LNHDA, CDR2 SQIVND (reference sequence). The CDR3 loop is CASSDTYGYTF. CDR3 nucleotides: TGTGCCAGTAGTGACACCTATGGCTACACCTTC.

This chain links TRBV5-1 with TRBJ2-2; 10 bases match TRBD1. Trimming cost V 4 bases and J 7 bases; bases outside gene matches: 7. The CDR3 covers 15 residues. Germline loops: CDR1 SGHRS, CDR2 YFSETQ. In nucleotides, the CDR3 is TGCGCCAGCAGCACCGGACAGGGGGAGGTCGGGGAGCTGTTTTTT. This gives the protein CASSTGQGEVGELFF.

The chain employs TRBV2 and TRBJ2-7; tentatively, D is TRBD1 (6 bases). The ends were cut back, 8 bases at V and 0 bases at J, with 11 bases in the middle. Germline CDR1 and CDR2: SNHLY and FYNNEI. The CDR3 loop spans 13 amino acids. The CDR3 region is CASQTGRSYEQYF. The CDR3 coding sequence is TGTGCCAGCCAAACAGGGCGCTCCTACGAGCAGTACTTC.

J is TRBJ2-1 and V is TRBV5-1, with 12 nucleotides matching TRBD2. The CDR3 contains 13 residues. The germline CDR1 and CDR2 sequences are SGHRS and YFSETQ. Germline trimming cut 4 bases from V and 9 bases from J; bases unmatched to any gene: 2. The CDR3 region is CASSLAGGREQFF. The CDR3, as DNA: TGCGCCAGCAGCCTAGCGGGGGGGCGTGAGCAGTTCTTC.

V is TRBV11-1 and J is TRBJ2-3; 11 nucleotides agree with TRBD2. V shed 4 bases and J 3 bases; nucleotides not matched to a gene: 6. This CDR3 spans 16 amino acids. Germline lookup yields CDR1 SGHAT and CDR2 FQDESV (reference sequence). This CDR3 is CASSWGTSGPTDTQYF. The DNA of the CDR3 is TGTGCCAGCAGCTGGGGGACTAGCGGACCTACAGATACGCAGTATTTT.

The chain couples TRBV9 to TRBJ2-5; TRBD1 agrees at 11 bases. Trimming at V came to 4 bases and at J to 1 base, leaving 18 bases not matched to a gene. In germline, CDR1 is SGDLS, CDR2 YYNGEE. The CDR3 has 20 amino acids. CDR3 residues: CASSPRGILGQGVGQETQYF. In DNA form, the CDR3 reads TGTGCCAGCAGCCCCCGAGGAATTTTGGGACAGGGGGTGGGCCAAGAGACCCAGTACTTC. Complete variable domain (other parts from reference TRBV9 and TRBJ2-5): DSGVTQTPKHLITATGQRVTLRCSPRSGDLSVYWYQQSLDQGLQFLIQYYNGEERAKGNILERFSAQQFPDLHSELNLSSLELGDSALYFCASSPRGILGQGVGQETQYFGPGTRLLVL.

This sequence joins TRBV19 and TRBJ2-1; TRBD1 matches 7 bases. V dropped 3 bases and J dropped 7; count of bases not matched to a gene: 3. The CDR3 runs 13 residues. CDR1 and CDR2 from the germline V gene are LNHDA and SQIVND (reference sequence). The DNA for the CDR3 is TGTGCCAGTAGTATCGGGACAGCAAATGAGCAGTTCTTC. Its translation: CASSIGTANEQFF.

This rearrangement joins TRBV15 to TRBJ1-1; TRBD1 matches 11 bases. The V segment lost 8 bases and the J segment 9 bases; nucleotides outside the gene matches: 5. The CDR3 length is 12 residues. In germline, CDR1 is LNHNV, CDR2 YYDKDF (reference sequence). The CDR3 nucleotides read TGTGCCACCGGACAGGGGGCGAACCAAGCTTTCTTT. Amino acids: CATGQGANQAFF.

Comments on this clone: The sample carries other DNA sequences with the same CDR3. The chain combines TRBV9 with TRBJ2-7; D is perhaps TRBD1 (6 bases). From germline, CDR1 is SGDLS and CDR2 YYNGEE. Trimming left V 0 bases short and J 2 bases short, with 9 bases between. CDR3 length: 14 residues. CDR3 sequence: CASSVEGVPYEQYF. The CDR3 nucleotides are TGTGCCAGCAGCGTAGAGGGGGTCCCCTACGAGCAGTACTTC.

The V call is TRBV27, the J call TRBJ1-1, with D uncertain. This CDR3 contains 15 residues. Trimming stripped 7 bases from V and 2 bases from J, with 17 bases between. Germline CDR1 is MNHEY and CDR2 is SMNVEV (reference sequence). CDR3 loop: CASTHLRSINTEAFF. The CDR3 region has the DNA TGTGCCAGCACCCATTTGAGGTCGATTAACACTGAAGCTTTCTTT.

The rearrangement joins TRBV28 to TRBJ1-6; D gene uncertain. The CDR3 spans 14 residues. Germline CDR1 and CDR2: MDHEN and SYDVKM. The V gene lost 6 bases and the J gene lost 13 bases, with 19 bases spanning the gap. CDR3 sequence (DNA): TGTGCCAGCAGGCCCCCGGGGTCCTCGAATCCCCTCCACTTT. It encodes CASRPPGSSNPLHF.